This T cell receptor (beta chain) was recorded in a study of T cells in localized non-small cell lung cancer. Generated by immunoSEQ multiplex PCR, the TCRdb table keeps only in-frame clones and is missing some. The sample contains about 74,000 clones, around 84% of which appear only once. The TCR comes from a female donor older than 55 with stage I lung adenocarcinoma. This sample comprised peripheral blood, obtained before any cancer treatment.

As DNA, the CDR3 is TGCGCCAGCAGTCACGGGGGCAGCTCCTACGAGCAGTACTTC. It is translated as CASSHGGSSYEQYF. The rearrangement uses TRBV23-1 and TRBJ2-7, with D perhaps given as TRBD1 or TRBD2 (6 bases each). TRBV23-1 is an ORF for which the function is uncertain. CDR3 size: 14 residues. Trimming removed 3 bases at V and 0 bases at J, with 9 bases between.